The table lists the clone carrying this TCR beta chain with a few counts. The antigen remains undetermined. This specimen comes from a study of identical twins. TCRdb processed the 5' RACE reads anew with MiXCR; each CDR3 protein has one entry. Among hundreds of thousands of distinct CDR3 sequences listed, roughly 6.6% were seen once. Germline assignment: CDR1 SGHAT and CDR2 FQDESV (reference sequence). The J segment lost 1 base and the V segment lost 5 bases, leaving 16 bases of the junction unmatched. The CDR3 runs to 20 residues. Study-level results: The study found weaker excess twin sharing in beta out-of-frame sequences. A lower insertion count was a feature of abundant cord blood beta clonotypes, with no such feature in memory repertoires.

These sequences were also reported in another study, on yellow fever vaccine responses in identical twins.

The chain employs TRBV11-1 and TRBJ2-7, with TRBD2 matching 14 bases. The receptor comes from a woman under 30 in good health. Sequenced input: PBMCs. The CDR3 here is CASSGPGLAGVKRSSYEQYF. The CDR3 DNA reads TGTGCCAGCAGCGGGCCGGGACTAGCGGGAGTTAAGAGGAGTTCCTACGAGCAGTACTTC.